Listed here are 32 T cell receptor beta chains from one sample, sequenced in a study of control samples from healthy donors and cancer patients. Assay used: immunoSEQ multiplex PCR; TCRdb lists only in-frame clones, some missing. The sample includes 170,000 or so clones, 94% of them seen just once. Sequenced material: blood. The receptor source for this set is a woman under 30 in good health.

The V call is TRBV19, the J call TRBJ1-5, with D unresolved. The CDR3 is 17 amino acids. CDR1 and CDR2 (germline): LNHDA, SQIVND (reference sequence). Trimming stripped 4 bases from V and 2 bases from J, with 18 bases between. The CDR3 reads CASSSPLSNSGNQPQHF. In DNA form, the CDR3 reads TGTGCCAGTAGTAGCCCCCTCAGTAACTCGGGCAATCAGCCCCAGCATTTT.

This clone was seen only once. The chain uses TRBV25-1 and TRBJ2-1; the D call may be TRBD1 or TRBD2 (5 bases each). V lost 8 bases, J lost 2 bases, and 10 bases lay in between. The CDR3 is made up of 13 amino acids. Germline CDR1 reads MGHDK; CDR2 reads SYGVNS. The CDR3 coding sequence is TGTGCCAGCCGTGGGACGACCTACAATGAGCAGTTCTTC. It yields the protein CASRGTTYNEQFF. The full variable domain, its missing parts supplied by reference TRBV25-1 and TRBJ2-1, is EADIYQTPRYLVIGTGKKITLECSQTMGHDKMYWYQQDPGMELHLIHYSYGVNSTEKGDLSSESTVSRIRTEHFPLTLESARPSHTSQYLCASRGTTYNEQFFGPGTRLTVL.

The chain links TRBV6-6 to TRBJ1-5, with TRBD1 matching over 7 bases. Germline V CDR1 and CDR2: MNHNY, SVGAGI (reference sequence). The CDR3 has 16 amino acids. After removal of 5 bases from V and 5 bases from J, the junction contained 12 bases not matched to a gene. The CDR3 protein is CASSPAGTERHQPQHF. For the CDR3, the DNA is TGTGCCAGCAGTCCGGCCGGGACAGAAAGACATCAGCCCCAGCATTTT.

This chain connects TRBV6-5 to TRBJ1-2; no clear D gene. The V end lost 10 bases, the J end lost 2 bases, and 20 bases lay between the germline ends. This CDR3 is 15 amino acids long. Germline lookup yields CDR1 MNHEY and CDR2 SVGAGI. Written as DNA, the CDR3 is TGTGCCACCCGGTCCCTTAAACAGAGAAACTATGGCTACACCTTC. Protein product: CATRSLKQRNYGYTF.

This clone was found once. The genes are TRBV27 and TRBJ1-3; 7 bases align to TRBD1. The CDR3 totals 13 residues. J was trimmed by 9 bases and V by 3 bases; bases with no gene match: 5. Germline CDR1 MNHEY, CDR2 SMNVEV (reference sequence). The CDR3 loop reads CASSFSTGTTIYF. The CDR3 coding sequence is TGTGCCAGCAGTTTTTCGACAGGGACCACCATATATTTT.

V usage is TRBV11-2 and J usage is TRBJ2-7; D perhaps matches TRBD2 (5 bases). This CDR3 is 15 amino acids long. V was clipped by 5 bases and J by 6 bases, with 20 bases between them. Germline CDR1 and CDR2: SGHAT and FQNNGV. The CDR3 is CASSPPLGSVREQYF. The CDR3 nucleotides are TGTGCCAGCAGCCCCCCACTAGGTTCTGTTCGCGAGCAGTACTTC.

This clone was counted a single time. The CDR3 nucleotides are TGTGCCACGGGGGTAAACCAAGAGACCCAGTACTTC. Protein: CATGVNQETQYF. The gene calls are TRBV2 and TRBJ2-5; the D gene is possibly TRBD2 (6 bases). Deletions cut 10 bases from V and 0 bases from J, with 9 bases between. This CDR3 comprises 12 residues. Germline CDR1 and CDR2: SNHLY and FYNNEI. The full variable domain, in which reference TRBV2 and TRBJ2-5 provide the parts outside the CDR3, is EPEVTQTPSHQVTQMGQEVILRCVPISNHLYFYWYRQILGQKVEFLVSFYNNEISEKSEIFDDQFSVERPDGSNFTLKIRSTKLEDSAMYFCATGVNQETQYFGPGTRLLVL.

About this clone: The sample contains more than one DNA sequence encoding this CDR3. The chain carries TRBV20-1 and TRBJ2-1, with D unclear. The CDR3 is 11 amino acids. Between the trimmed V and J ends, which lost 2 bases and 1 base, there was a span of 0 bases. CDR1 and CDR2 from the germline V gene are DFQATT and SNEGSKA (reference sequence). The CDR3 region has the DNA TGCAGTGCTAGATCCTACAATGAGCAGTTCTTC. It encodes CSARSYNEQFF.

This chain links TRBV7-2 with TRBJ1-5; D is undetermined. Germline CDR1 reads SGHTA; CDR2 reads FQGNSA. With 2 bases removed from V and 4 bases from J, the gap between germline ends came to 6 bases. The CDR3 is made up of 13 amino acids. The CDR3 is CASSLIWNQPQHF. In DNA form, the CDR3 reads TGTGCCAGCAGCTTAATTTGGAATCAGCCCCAGCATTTT.

This chain connects TRBV4-1 to TRBJ1-4; D is possibly TRBD1 (5 bases). V was trimmed by 1 base and J by 1 base, leaving 13 bases between them. The CDR3 loop spans 17 amino acids. Germline assignment: CDR1 MGHRA and CDR2 YSYEKL. For the CDR3, the DNA is TGCGCCAGCAGCCAAGTAGGCAGGGAGAGAACTAATGAAAAACTGTTTTTT. Translated, it gives CASSQVGRERTNEKLFF.

The J gene is TRBJ1-1, the V gene TRBV6-5; unclear D gene. V lost 10 bases, J lost 8 bases, and 14 bases lay in between. The germline gives CDR1 MNHEY, CDR2 SVGAGI. This CDR3 has 11 amino acids. The CDR3 is CATASRREAFF. The CDR3, as DNA: TGTGCCACTGCATCCCGGAGGGAAGCTTTCTTT.

The chain links TRBV2 to TRBJ1-2, with 9 bases matching TRBD1. The CDR3 contains 12 residues. Germline V gene data show CDR1 as SNHLY and CDR2 as FYNNEI. V shed 7 bases and J 8 bases; nucleotides not matched to a gene: 5. For the CDR3, the DNA is TGTGCCAGCAAACAGGGGGCGGGAGGCTACACCTTC. Protein: CASKQGAGGYTF.

The V and J genes are TRBV7-9 and TRBJ1-1, with 9 bases fitting TRBD1. The CDR3 consists of 15 residues. V lost 5 bases and J lost 5; bases outside the gene matches: 9. The V gene's germline CDR1 is SEHNR and CDR2 FQNEAQ (reference sequence). The CDR3: CASSPGDRELTEAFF. Here the CDR3 DNA reads TGTGCCAGCAGCCCCGGGGACAGGGAATTGACTGAAGCTTTCTTT.

The V gene is TRBV7-3, the J gene TRBJ2-2; D is unresolved. CDR1 and CDR2 from the germline V gene are SGHTA and FQGTGA. V lost 5 bases and J lost 2, with 9 bases in between. This CDR3 region has 14 residues. In nucleotides, the CDR3 is TGTGCCAGCAGCCGAGCCGTAAACACCGGGGAGCTGTTTTTT. The encoded protein is CASSRAVNTGELFF.

The chain employs TRBV19 and TRBJ1-6, with D possibly matching TRBD1 (5 bases). Per the germline V gene, CDR1 is LNHDA and CDR2 is SQIVND (reference sequence). This CDR3 is built from 16 residues. Trimming stripped 6 bases from V and 8 bases from J, with 20 bases between. CDR3 amino acids: CASRDLGTDADSPLHF. The CDR3 DNA is TGTGCCAGTAGAGACCTCGGGACGGATGCAGATTCACCCCTCCACTTT.

This chain joins TRBV27 and TRBJ2-7; 7 nucleotides match TRBD2. The CDR3 covers 14 residues. CDR1 MNHEY and CDR2 SMNVEV come from the germline V gene (reference sequence). The V and J ends lost 8 bases and 3 bases, in that order; junction bases with no gene match: 10. CDR3 coding DNA: TGTGCCAGCCGTCCGACCCTAGCGGTCTACGAGCAGTACTTC. Its protein product is CASRPTLAVYEQYF.

The chain uses TRBV5-1 and TRBJ2-7; possible D gene TRBD1, 6 bases. The V gene lost 5 bases and the J gene lost 3 bases, with 15 bases spanning the gap. Germline CDR1 is SGHRS and CDR2 is YFSETQ. The CDR3 spans 14 residues. The CDR3 is CASSLQGPLYEQYF. The CDR3 nucleotides read TGCGCCAGCAGTTTACAGGGTCCCCTCTACGAGCAGTACTTC.

The CDR3 loop reads CASSLDAGGYEQYF. The CDR3 DNA follows: TGCGCCAGCAGCTTGGATGCAGGGGGGTACGAGCAGTACTTC. This chain uses TRBV5-1 with TRBJ2-7; a possible D gene is TRBD1 (7 bases). Deletions cut 0 bases from V and 4 bases from J, with 11 bases between. This CDR3 is built from 14 residues. Germline lookup yields CDR1 SGHRS and CDR2 YFSETQ.

The chain is built from TRBV6-6 and TRBJ1-2, with 9 bases matching TRBD1. Trimming cost V 0 bases and J 5 bases; bases outside gene matches: 7. The V gene's germline CDR1 is MNHNY and CDR2 SVGAGI (reference sequence). This CDR3 contains 16 residues. CDR3 sequence: CASSYSQGARSYGYTF. The CDR3 DNA sequence: TGTGCCAGCAGTTACTCACAGGGGGCGAGGTCTTATGGCTACACCTTC.

The J gene is TRBJ2-5, the V gene TRBV29-1, with TRBD1 matching over 8 bases. Germline V gives CDR1 SQVTM, CDR2 ANQGSEA. The trim removed 2 bases at V and 4 bases at J, leaving 12 bases unmatched. The CDR3 contains 16 residues. The CDR3: CSVESQGANTLETQYF. DNA of the CDR3: TGCAGCGTTGAATCCCAGGGGGCTAATACATTAGAGACCCAGTACTTC.

The chain uses TRBV27 and TRBJ2-7; D is unclear. CDR1 and CDR2 (germline): MNHEY, SMNVEV (reference sequence). The CDR3 sequence is 13 residues long. Deletions cut 4 bases from V and 5 bases from J, with 12 bases between. The chain's CDR3 is CASSSLPMNEQYF. The DNA of the CDR3 is TGTGCCAGCAGTTCTCTCCCGATGAACGAGCAGTACTTC.

CDR3 residues: CASSLRGRITEAFF. The CDR3 bases are TGTGCCAGCAGCTTAAGGGGGCGGATTACTGAAGCTTTCTTT. The V call is TRBV11-3, the J call TRBJ1-1; 7 bases align to TRBD1. The CDR3 has 14 amino acids. Trimming removed 2 bases from V and 5 bases from J; junction bases left unmatched: 5. CDR1 and CDR2 (germline): SGHNT, YENEEA.

The chain is built from TRBV5-4 and TRBJ1-2; maybe TRBD1 (6 bases). The CDR3 runs to 13 residues. The germline V gene encodes CDR1 SGHNT and CDR2 YYREEE (reference sequence). Trimming cost V 4 bases and J 5 bases, with 12 bases left between them. This CDR3 is CASSPEGDYGYTF. CDR3 nucleotide sequence: TGTGCCAGCAGCCCTGAGGGGGATTATGGCTACACCTTC.

This clone has just one count. This chain connects TRBV24-1 to TRBJ2-3; D perhaps matches TRBD2 (7 bases). V was shortened by 5 bases and J by 0 bases, with 23 bases between the two germline ends. This CDR3 is built from 19 residues. Germline V gives CDR1 KGHDR, CDR2 SFDVKD. CDR3 nucleotide sequence: TGTGCCACCAGTGCCCAGGGAGGGGGGGCATCTCCAAGCACAGATACGCAGTATTTT. Encoded protein: CATSAQGGGASPSTDTQYF.

This rearrangement joins TRBV19 to TRBJ2-7; D is perhaps TRBD2 (5 bases). The germline V gene has CDR1 LNHDA and CDR2 SQIVND (reference sequence). The CDR3 spans 13 residues. Trimming took 3 bases from V and 7 from J, leaving 13 bases between them. CDR3 sequence: CASSISPRREQYF. Written as DNA, the CDR3 is TGTGCCAGTAGTATTTCCCCTAGGAGGGAGCAGTACTTC.

The chain employs TRBV28 and TRBJ1-4; tentatively, D is TRBD1 (6 bases). The CDR3 loop spans 15 amino acids. CDR1 and CDR2 (germline): MDHEN, SYDVKM. With 6 bases removed from V and 2 bases from J, the gap between germline ends came to 13 bases. CDR3 nucleotide sequence: TGTGCCAGCAGCCCCCTTGGACAGACTAATGAAAAACTGTTTTTT. It is translated as CASSPLGQTNEKLFF.

The chain uses TRBV6-2 or TRBV6-3 and TRBJ1-4; unclear D gene. The germline V gene has CDR1 MNHEY and CDR2 SVGEGT. The CDR3 extends over 13 amino acids. V lost 5 bases and J 4 bases, leaving 8 bases between the germline ends. CDR3 sequence: CASSNGFNEKLFF. CDR3 sequence (DNA): TGTGCCAGCAGTAATGGGTTTAATGAAAAACTGTTTTTT.

The chain couples TRBV4-2 to TRBJ1-6; TRBD1 matches 7 bases. The junction had 8 bases not matched to a gene; V was cut back by 2 bases and J by 7 bases. Looked up from germline, CDR1 is LGHNA and CDR2 is YNFKEQ. The CDR3 is 16 residues long. The CDR3 DNA follows: TGTGCCAGCAGCCAAATAGGCGGGACAGAGAATTCACCCCTCCACTTT. Its translation is CASSQIGGTENSPLHF.

The table lists this clone with a count of one. The chain recombines TRBV7-9 with TRBJ1-5; no clear D. The CDR3 has 15 residues. Looked up from germline, CDR1 is SEHNR and CDR2 is FQNEAQ (reference sequence). V was cut by 1 base and J by 4 bases, with 11 bases left in between. The CDR3 loop reads CASSLGVYDNQPQHF. In nucleotides, the CDR3 is TGTGCCAGCAGCTTAGGGGTATACGATAATCAGCCCCAGCATTTT. The complete variable domain, with remaining parts taken from reference TRBV7-9 and TRBJ1-5, reads DTGVSQNPRHKITKRGQNVTFRCDPISEHNRLYWYRQTLGQGPEFLTYFQNEAQLEKSRLLSDRFSAERPKGSFSTLEIQRTEQGDSAMYLCASSLGVYDNQPQHFGDGTRLSIL.

The J gene is TRBJ1-1, the V gene TRBV6-2 or TRBV6-3; D is undetermined. V was cut by 1 base and J by 1 base, with 10 bases left in between. CDR1 is MNHEY, CDR2 SVGEGT, per germline. The CDR3 length is 15 residues. The CDR3 DNA is TGTGCCAGCAGTTACTACCGACCAAGGAACACTGAAGCTTTCTTT. This translates into CASSYYRPRNTEAFF.

The gene calls are TRBV28 and TRBJ1-2; tentatively, D is TRBD1 (6 bases). The CDR3 has 17 residues. Trimming cost V 0 bases and J 0 bases, with 14 bases left between them. The V gene's germline CDR1 is MDHEN and CDR2 SYDVKM. The CDR3 sequence is CASSLWEGRDTNYGYTF. CDR3 in DNA: TGTGCCAGCAGTTTATGGGAAGGGAGGGACACTAACTATGGCTACACCTTC.

The chain employs TRBV19 and TRBJ1-3; the D gene is possibly TRBD1 (6 bases). The CDR3 runs 15 residues. Germline V gives CDR1 LNHDA, CDR2 SQIVND (reference sequence). Trimming pared 3 bases from V and 4 bases from J, leaving 13 bases between. As DNA, the CDR3 is TGTGCCAGTAGTATCGCCGGGACAACCGGAAACACCATATATTTT. Translating it yields CASSIAGTTGNTIYF.